The clone carrying this T cell receptor beta chain has ten or more counts. TCRdb fed the 5' RACE reads into MiXCR, producing one record per CDR3 protein. This sample has over 100,000 distinct CDR3 sequences, with more than 9.5% found just once. The data originate from a study of CD8 T cells in ankylosing spondylitis. The sequenced sample consisted of blood, either unsorted or a sorted T cell fraction (not recorded which). This clonotype originated in a female donor with ankylosing spondylitis or in good health (not recorded which).

In DNA, the CDR3 is TGTGCCAGCAGTTTGTTGGGCGTTAGCTCCTACAATGAGCAGTTCTTC. Encoded protein: CASSLLGVSSYNEQFF. The chain has TRBV12-3 or TRBV12-4 and TRBJ2-1; unclear D gene. The V end was cut by 3 bases, the J end by 0 bases, with 12 bases between. CDR3 size: 16 residues.